This TCR beta chain comes out of a study of blood T cell repertoires in COVID-19. About the study: Both acute and convalescent COVID-19 samples were obtained from the United States, Italy and Spain. The analysed material was cDNA or gDNA that came from T cells, B-cell-depleted T cells, or PBMCs.

Methods used by the authors: How many nucleated cells were present was estimated from reference gene primer amplification. Profiled with immunoSEQ multiplex PCR; TCRdb holds only in-frame clones, not every one. The V and J calls and clone size come from that table; D and trimming were worked out from the DNA. The data hold 210,000 or so clones, with approximately 81% observed a single time. The CDR3 is 13 residues long. Germline lookup yields CDR1 MGHRA and CDR2 YSYEKL. The junction had 4 bases not matched to a gene; V was cut back by 4 bases and J by 7 bases. The V call is TRBV4-1, the J call TRBJ1-5; 7 bases are shared with TRBD1. The sequence came from a woman at least 80 years old with active or convalescent COVID-19. Sequenced: peripheral blood. The CDR3 loop reads CASSPRGGQPQHF. The DNA for the CDR3 is TGCGCCAGCAGCCCCCGAGGGGGCCAGCCCCAGCATTTT.